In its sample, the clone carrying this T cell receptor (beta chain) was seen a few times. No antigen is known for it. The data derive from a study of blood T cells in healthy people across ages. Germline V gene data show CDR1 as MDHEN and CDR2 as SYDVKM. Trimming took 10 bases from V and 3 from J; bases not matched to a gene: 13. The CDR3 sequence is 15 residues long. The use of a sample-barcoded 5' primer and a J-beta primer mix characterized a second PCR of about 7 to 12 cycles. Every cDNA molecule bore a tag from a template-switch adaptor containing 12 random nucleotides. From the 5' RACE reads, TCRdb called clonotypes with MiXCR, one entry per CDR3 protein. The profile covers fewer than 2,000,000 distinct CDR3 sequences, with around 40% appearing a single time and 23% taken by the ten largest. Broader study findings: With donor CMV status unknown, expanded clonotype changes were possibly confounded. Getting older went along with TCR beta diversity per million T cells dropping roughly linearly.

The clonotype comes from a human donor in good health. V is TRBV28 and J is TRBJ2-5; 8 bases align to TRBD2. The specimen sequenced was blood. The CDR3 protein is CATQFRGLVEETQYF. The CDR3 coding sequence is TGTGCCACCCAGTTTAGGGGACTAGTGGAAGAGACCCAGTACTTC.